These 5 T cell receptor beta chains came from one sample sequenced in a study of neurological immune-mediated disorders. TCRdb called the 5' RACE reads again in MiXCR, with one record for every CDR3 protein. Here the sample spans tens of thousands of distinct CDR3 sequences, roughly a sixth being singletons. Sequenced: PBMCs. Receptor source: a woman between 40 and 55 years old in good health.

This clonotype was observed many times. The gene calls are TRBV7-2 and TRBJ2-5; 7 positions match TRBD1. The CDR3 consists of 15 residues. Germline loops: CDR1 SGHTA, CDR2 FQGNSA. J lost 4 bases, V lost 5 bases, and 10 bases had no gene match. CDR3: CASSPDRATRETQYF. The CDR3 DNA is TGTGCCAGCAGCCCCGACAGGGCCACACGAGAGACCCAGTACTTC.

This clonotype was counted many times. V usage is TRBV10-3 and J usage is TRBJ2-1, with 7 bases lining up with TRBD1. CDR1 ENHRY and CDR2 SYGVKD come from the germline V gene. The junction had 9 bases not matched to a gene; V was cut back by 6 bases and J by 10 bases. CDR3 size: 13 residues. The CDR3 bases are TGTGCCATCAGGAGACAGGGAGAGGTCGAGCAGTTCTTC. Translating it yields CAIRRQGEVEQFF.

This clonotype was observed at least ten times. The chain recombines TRBV20-1 with TRBJ2-2; 7 bases map to TRBD1. Trimming at V came to 6 bases and at J to 0 bases, leaving 4 bases not matched to a gene. The CDR3 spans 14 residues. Per germline, CDR1 DFQATT and CDR2 SNEGSKA (reference sequence). The CDR3 protein is CSAPGQTNTGELFF. The CDR3 bases are TGCAGTGCCCCGGGACAGACGAACACCGGGGAGCTGTTTTTT.

This clonotype was observed at least ten times. The rearrangement uses TRBV12-3 or TRBV12-4 and TRBJ1-2; no clear D. The CDR3 length is 12 residues. V was trimmed by 2 bases and J by 8 bases, leaving 9 bases between them. The CDR3 loop is CASSLRVEGYTF. In DNA form, the CDR3 reads TGTGCCAGCAGTTTAAGGGTTGAGGGCTACACCTTC.

This clonotype was recorded at least ten times. The rearrangement links TRBV20-1 to TRBJ1-6; D remains unclear. This CDR3 comprises 15 residues. Germline CDR1 is DFQATT and CDR2 is SNEGSKA (reference sequence). V gave up 1 base and J gave up 7 bases, with 14 bases separating them. CDR3 coding DNA: TGCAGTGCTAGAGCCCGGGCTAACGAAAATTCACCCCTCCACTTT. Translating it yields CSARARANENSPLHF.